One and the same sample provided the 4 T cell receptor beta chains below, sequenced in a study of T cell responses to AZD1222 COVID-19 vaccine (dated by TCRdb to the early 2020s). Library preparation employed the immunoSEQ multiplex PCR assay. The clones in this table, taken by TCRdb from immuneACCESS, are in-frame only. Not every clone is retained; where verified, under half of the shortfall comes from an unresolved V gene, and the cause of the rest is unknown. In all, the sample holds over 60,000 clones, and about nine tenths of those were seen once. In total, the top ten clones hold less than 25% of the sample. What the time point label conveys for this sample: baseline before first vaccination. Source: peripheral blood, taken on day 0 of AZD1222 vaccination. The receptors originated from an adult in good health.

The rearrangement links TRBV6-5 to TRBJ1-2; no clear D. Germline CDR1 reads MNHEY; CDR2 reads SVGAGI. The germline V and J ends were trimmed by 0 bases and 4 bases, with 15 bases remaining between them. The CDR3 consists of 16 residues. CDR3 residues: CASSYSIGIVGYGYTF. CDR3 DNA: TGTGCCAGCAGTTACTCGATTGGTATAGTTGGCTATGGCTACACCTTC.

The V gene is TRBV12-3 or TRBV12-4, the J gene TRBJ1-2; 7 bases are a match to TRBD1. CDR3 size: 13 residues. The V gene end was trimmed by 8 bases and the J gene end by 0 bases; junction bases not matched to a gene: 3. Here the CDR3 reads CASGTVSNYGYTF. The DNA of the CDR3 is TGTGCCAGCGGGACAGTCTCTAACTATGGCTACACCTTC.

The chain has TRBV5-6 and TRBJ1-1, with D uncertain. This CDR3 contains 16 residues. The germline CDR1 and CDR2 sequences are SGHDT and YYEEEE. V lost 4 bases and J 0 bases, leaving 16 bases between the germline ends. This CDR3 is CASSPLLEKVNTEAFF. CDR3 DNA: TGTGCCAGCAGCCCGCTACTTGAAAAAGTGAACACTGAAGCTTTCTTT.

The chain uses TRBV28 and TRBJ2-7; either TRBD1 or TRBD2 may fit D (5 bases each). The V gene's germline CDR1 is MDHEN and CDR2 SYDVKM. V gave up 7 bases and J gave up 2 bases, with 18 bases separating them. The CDR3 contains 15 residues. DNA for the CDR3: TGTGCCAGCAAAGAGGGCAGGGTCGGAACCTACGAGCAGTACTTC. It is translated as CASKEGRVGTYEQYF.